This entry lists 24 T cell receptor beta chains sequenced from one sample in a study of T cells in Graves' hyperthyroidism and ophthalmopathy. The TCR beta CDR3 regions underwent amplification using RNA transcripts as the source. A set of HTBI primers served as the primers for a first-round RT-PCR of the TCR CDR3. A single record per CDR3 protein comes from TCRdb applying MiXCR to the multiplex PCR reads. The profile shows 250,000 to 400,000 distinct CDR3 sequences, 12% to 15% of them singletons. Sequenced: blood. The receptors were sampled from a woman aged 40 to 49 with Graves' ophthalmopathy.

This clonotype was counted at least ten times. V gene TRBV20-1 combines with J gene TRBJ2-7, with D possibly TRBD2 on 6 matching bases. The ends were cut back, 0 bases at V and 2 bases at J, with 11 bases in the middle. This CDR3 has 14 amino acids. Germline V gene lookup returns CDR1 DFQATT and CDR2 SNEGSKA (reference sequence). The CDR3: CSAREWRDAYEQYF. The CDR3 nucleotides read TGCAGTGCTAGAGAGTGGCGGGATGCCTACGAGCAGTACTTC.

This clonotype was found a few times. The junction does not match germline at one end; this may be a read error. The chain employs TRBV19 and TRBJ2-7; 9 bases match TRBD1. This CDR3 has 15 amino acids. Looked up from germline, CDR1 is LNHDA and CDR2 is SQIVND (reference sequence). The CDR3 sequence: CASSEQGAPSSEQYF. The CDR3 nucleotides are TGTGCCAGTAGCGAACAGGGGGCCCCCTCCTCCGAGCAGTACTTC.

This clonotype was picked up many times. The rearrangement links TRBV3-1 to TRBJ1-5; a possible D gene is TRBD1 (5 bases). Trimming removed 1 base at V and 11 bases at J, with 9 bases between. This CDR3 region has 12 residues. Germline assignment: CDR1 LGHDT and CDR2 YNNKEL (reference sequence). The CDR3 nucleotides are TGTGCCAGCAGCCAAGCCCAGGGCTCCCAGCATTTT. Translation: CASSQAQGSQHF.

Only a few counts were recorded for this clonotype. The chain couples TRBV3-1 to TRBJ2-7; TRBD1 agrees at 7 bases. This CDR3 contains 14 residues. The germline V gene encodes CDR1 LGHDT and CDR2 YNNKEL (reference sequence). V dropped 1 base and J dropped 4; count of bases not matched to a gene: 4. This chain's CDR3 is CASSQAGTDYEQYF. CDR3 DNA sequence: TGTGCCAGCAGCCAAGCCGGGACAGATTACGAGCAGTACTTC.

The sample holds many counts of this clonotype. V usage is TRBV19 and J usage is TRBJ2-1; 14 bases match TRBD2. The CDR3 extends over 16 amino acids. Germline V gene sequence: CDR1 LNHDA, CDR2 SQIVND (reference sequence). The J segment lost 5 bases and the V segment lost 6 bases, leaving 6 bases of the junction unmatched. The CDR3 is CASSGTSGSTHNEQFF. In nucleotides, the CDR3 is TGTGCCAGTAGCGGGACTAGCGGGAGTACCCACAATGAGCAGTTCTTC. The whole variable domain, remainder taken from reference TRBV19 and TRBJ2-1, is DGGITQSPKYLFRKEGQNVTLSCEQNLNHDAMYWYRQDPGQGLRLIYYSQIVNDFQKGDIAEGYSVSREKKESFPLTVTSAQKNPTAFYLCASSGTSGSTHNEQFFGPGTRLTVL.

This clonotype has ten or more counts. V usage is TRBV9 and J usage is TRBJ1-1; D ambiguous. CDR3 size: 15 residues. Germline V lookup: CDR1 SGDLS, CDR2 YYNGEE. V was cut by 1 base and J by 3 bases, with 13 bases left in between. The CDR3 is CASSVSGQVDTEAFF. The CDR3 coding sequence is TGTGCCAGCAGCGTAAGTGGGCAGGTAGACACTGAAGCTTTCTTT.

This clonotype has only a few counts. In DNA form, the CDR3 reads TGTGCCATCAGTGGAGGAGGGGGCTTGCTCACAGATACGCAGTATTTT. Translating gives CAISGGGGLLTDTQYF. The chain recombines TRBV10-3 with TRBJ2-3; possible D gene TRBD1, 7 bases. Germline loops: CDR1 ENHRY, CDR2 SYGVKD. The CDR3 runs to 16 residues. V lost 4 bases and J 2 bases, leaving 16 bases between the germline ends.

A few counts support this clonotype. The chain combines TRBV10-1 with TRBJ2-3; maybe TRBD2 (5 bases). V lost 0 bases and J lost 0, with 16 bases in between. The CDR3 consists of 18 residues. Germline lookup yields CDR1 WNHNN and CDR2 SYGVQD (reference sequence). Written as DNA, the CDR3 is TGCGCCAGCAGTGAGTCGACTCTGACTAAAACTAGCACAGATACGCAGTATTTT. This codes for CASSESTLTKTSTDTQYF.

This clonotype was seen ten or more times. The chain is built from TRBV19 and TRBJ1-3; tentative D call: TRBD1 (6 bases). Germline loops: CDR1 LNHDA, CDR2 SQIVND (reference sequence). V lost 6 bases and J 2 bases, leaving 11 bases between the germline ends. The CDR3 is made up of 14 amino acids. The CDR3 DNA reads as TGTGCCAGTAGCGACAGGCTTCCTGGAAACACCATATATTTT. The encoded protein is CASSDRLPGNTIYF. The full variable domain, completed using reference TRBV19 and TRBJ1-3, is DGGITQSPKYLFRKEGQNVTLSCEQNLNHDAMYWYRQDPGQGLRLIYYSQIVNDFQKGDIAEGYSVSREKKESFPLTVTSAQKNPTAFYLCASSDRLPGNTIYFGEGSWLTVV.

Only one count was recorded for this clonotype. A clone one base away is much larger, so this may be a read error. The chain combines TRBV20-1 with TRBJ1-4; D is unclear. The CDR3 has 14 amino acids. From germline, CDR1 is DFQATT and CDR2 SNEGSKA (reference sequence). The ends were cut back, 5 bases at V and 7 bases at J, with 17 bases in the middle. The CDR3 reads CSASIGRRSEKLFF. CDR3 sequence (DNA): TGCAGTGCTTCGATAGGGAGGCGCAGTGAAAAACTGTTTTTT.

This clonotype was picked up many times. The V call is TRBV6-1, the J call TRBJ1-2, with D hard to call. Germline assignment: CDR1 MNHNS and CDR2 SASEGT. This CDR3 has 13 amino acids. V was shortened by 2 bases and J by 3 bases, with 7 bases between the two germline ends. This chain's CDR3 is CASSEWVDYGYTF. Written as DNA, the CDR3 is TGTGCCAGCAGTGAATGGGTGGACTATGGCTACACCTTC.

In its sample, this clonotype was seen many times. In nucleotides, the CDR3 is TGTGCCAGCAGCCCTGGGCCCGATAGCAATCAGCCCCAGCATTTT. Protein product: CASSPGPDSNQPQHF. The V gene is TRBV7-9, the J gene TRBJ1-5; no definite D call. The germline V gene encodes CDR1 SEHNR and CDR2 FQNEAQ (reference sequence). The CDR3 contains 15 residues. The ends were cut back, 5 bases at V and 0 bases at J, with 11 bases in the middle. The full variable domain, completed using reference TRBV7-9 and TRBJ1-5, is DTGVSQNPRHKITKRGQNVTFRCDPISEHNRLYWYRQTLGQGPEFLTYFQNEAQLEKSRLLSDRFSAERPKGSFSTLEIQRTEQGDSAMYLCASSPGPDSNQPQHFGDGTRLSIL.

The chain has TRBV27 and TRBJ2-7, with D perhaps TRBD1 or TRBD2 (7 bases each). Per germline, CDR1 MNHEY and CDR2 SMNVEV (reference sequence). This CDR3 comprises 14 residues. V dropped 6 bases and J dropped 3 bases, with 15 bases sitting between them. The CDR3 spells CASRYTGEGYEQYF. In nucleotides, the CDR3 is TGTGCCAGCAGGTACACAGGGGAGGGCTACGAGCAGTACTTC.

This clonotype was counted ten times or more. The chain uses TRBV9 and TRBJ2-7, with D perhaps being TRBD1 or TRBD2 (6 bases each). Trimming took 2 bases from V and 5 from J, leaving 17 bases between them. CDR3 length: 15 residues. The V gene's germline CDR1 is SGDLS and CDR2 YYNGEE. Here the CDR3 reads CASSVGSGGYNEQYF. CDR3 nucleotides: TGTGCCAGCAGCGTTGGTTCCGGGGGCTACAACGAGCAGTACTTC. Drawing the rest from reference TRBV9 and TRBJ2-7, the complete variable domain is DSGVTQTPKHLITATGQRVTLRCSPRSGDLSVYWYQQSLDQGLQFLIQYYNGEERAKGNILERFSAQQFPDLHSELNLSSLELGDSALYFCASSVGSGGYNEQYFGPGTRLTVT.

The chain recombines TRBV20-1 with TRBJ2-3, with a weak D call TRBD2 (5 bases). V lost 5 bases, J lost 7 bases, and 13 bases lay in between. The length of the CDR3 is 12 residues. CDR1 is DFQATT and CDR2 is SNEGSKA in the germline V gene (reference sequence). The CDR3 DNA reads as TGCAGTGCTGAGAGGACTGGGTATACGCAGTATTTT. Residues: CSAERTGYTQYF.

This clonotype turned up a few times. The chain carries TRBV19 and TRBJ1-5; TRBD1 matches 7 bases. Germline-derived CDR1 and CDR2 are LNHDA and SQIVND (reference sequence). J lost 6 bases, V lost 9 bases, and 14 bases had no gene match. This CDR3 has 15 amino acids. The CDR3 nucleotides are TGTGCCAGCAGCGACAGGGCGGGACAATCTCAGCCCCAGCATTTT. Protein sequence: CASSDRAGQSQPQHF. Full variable domain (rest looked up from reference TRBV19 and TRBJ1-5): DGGITQSPKYLFRKEGQNVTLSCEQNLNHDAMYWYRQDPGQGLRLIYYSQIVNDFQKGDIAEGYSVSREKKESFPLTVTSAQKNPTAFYLCASSDRAGQSQPQHFGDGTRLSIL.

This clonotype has more than one count but fewer than ten. The rearrangement joins TRBV5-1 to TRBJ1-3; D remains unclear. Germline V gene data show CDR1 as SGHRS and CDR2 as YFSETQ. This CDR3 has 14 amino acids. V lost 0 bases, J lost 4 bases, and 8 bases lay in between. CDR3 DNA sequence: TGCGCCAGCAGCTTGGCCTCTAAGGGAAACACCATATATTTT. Its protein is CASSLASKGNTIYF.

This clonotype was seen a handful of times. A read error is possible here, since a much larger clone lies one base away. Here the CDR3 omits its conserved ending phenylalanine or tryptophan, so a read error is the likely source. The rearrangement links TRBV12-3 or TRBV12-4 to TRBJ2-7, with D uncertain. Deletions cut 3 bases from V and 2 bases from J, with 8 bases between. This CDR3 is built from 13 residues. The CDR3 loop is CASSLGSTYEQYL. The CDR3 DNA reads TGTGCCAGCAGTTTGGGCAGTACCTACGAGCAGTACCTC.

The sample holds a few counts of this clonotype. This rearrangement joins TRBV6-1 to TRBJ2-3, with 14 bases matching TRBD2. CDR3 length equals 18 residues. Germline CDR1 and CDR2: MNHNS and SASEGT. V was clipped by 3 bases and J by 3 bases; unmatched bases: 8. CDR3 region: CASSDRPGLAGATDTQYF. The CDR3 DNA is TGTGCCAGCAGTGATCGCCCGGGACTAGCGGGGGCAACAGATACGCAGTATTTT.

The chain uses TRBV7-9 and TRBJ1-1; 7 positions agree with TRBD1. V lost 6 bases, J lost 6 bases, and 7 bases stayed unmatched. Looked up from germline, CDR1 is SEHNR and CDR2 is FQNEAQ (reference sequence). There are 13 residues in the CDR3. The DNA of the CDR3 is TGTGCCAGCAGGGAGGGGGCAACTGCTGAAGCTTTCTTT. Its protein is CASREGATAEAFF.

This clonotype was recorded many times. The J gene is TRBJ2-3, the V gene TRBV6-1, with 9 positions matching TRBD2. The CDR3 is 19 residues long. From germline, CDR1 is MNHNS and CDR2 SASEGT. J gave up 0 bases and V 2 bases, and 12 bases lay outside the gene matches. The CDR3 reads CASSETLRGGPRSTDTQYF. The CDR3 nucleotides are TGTGCCAGCAGTGAAACTCTGCGGGGGGGCCCTAGGAGCACAGATACGCAGTATTTT.

This clonotype appeared a few times. V usage is TRBV5-1 and J usage is TRBJ2-5; D may be TRBD1 (6 bases). The germline gives CDR1 SGHRS, CDR2 YFSETQ. This CDR3 contains 14 residues. V lost 1 base to trimming and J lost 2 bases, with 9 bases between them. CDR3 sequence (DNA): TGCGCCAGCAGCTTGAGGACAGATCAAGAGACCCAGTACTTC. This sequence encodes CASSLRTDQETQYF.

The V gene is TRBV28, the J gene TRBJ2-7; 8 bases map to TRBD1. V lost 5 bases and J lost 7; bases outside the gene matches: 4. CDR3 length: 12 residues. Germline CDR1 reads MDHEN; CDR2 reads SYDVKM. The CDR3 protein is CASSQTGGEQYF. In DNA form, the CDR3 reads TGTGCCAGCAGTCAAACAGGGGGAGAGCAGTACTTC.

This clonotype was observed at least ten times. The chain links TRBV24-1 to TRBJ2-7; 9 nucleotides line up with TRBD1. The V segment lost 6 bases and the J segment 4 bases; nucleotides outside the gene matches: 3. Germline CDR1 KGHDR, CDR2 SFDVKD. CDR3 length: 13 residues. The CDR3 DNA follows: TGTGCCACCAGTCCGGGACAGGGTTACGAGCAGTACTTC. This sequence encodes CATSPGQGYEQYF.